The rows below give T cell receptor beta chains drawn from one sample of a study of shared clonotypes between healthy human individuals. Sequencing used immunoSEQ multiplex PCR; TCRdb keeps in-frame clones, though not all of them. The sample shows about 2.1 million clones, 80% to 95% of them seen only once. The sequencing sample was made of naive CD8+ T cells from PBMCs. Receptor source: a man aged 18 to 35 in good health. Some clones in this sample may be carry-over from other donors' samples. Both conserved end residues are trimmed from each CDR3. The order of the fields is J gene, V gene, CDR3 protein.

TRBJ2-3 | TRBV11-2 | ASSPATSGRSLTDTQY
TRBJ2-7 | TRBV10-3 | AISESSGPYEQY
TRBJ2-7 | TRBV4-3 | ASSQTREGRYEQY
TRBJ2-5 | TRBV7-9 | ASSDEQGRKETQY
TRBJ2-1 | TRBV7-2 | ASSSPGTSGRYNEQF
TRBJ2-5 | TRBV4-1 | ASSPNSRETQY
TRBJ2-3 | TRBV29-1 | SETAVPRDTQY
TRBJ2-1 | TRBV5-1 | ASSPPGGLAGSDEQF
TRBJ2-4 | TRBV5-1 | ASSLFPGAKNIQY
TRBJ2-7 | TRBV11-2 | ASSEVTYEQY
TRBJ2-5 | TRBV13 | ASSSRLGLAGVGYQETQY
TRBJ2-1 | TRBV7-3 | ASSLLAGGNNEQF
TRBJ1-5 | TRBV7-9 | ASSLDMTGYSNQPQH
TRBJ1-3 | TRBV7-8 | ASSLAVPPTGSGNTIY
TRBJ2-1 | TRBV9 | ASSGTGTGHNEQF
TRBJ1-1 | TRBV28 | ASSWAEGTEAF
TRBJ1-1 | TRBV10-2 | ASRVNAEAF
TRBJ2-1 | TRBV5-6 | ASSFSGRPSNEQF
TRBJ2-1 | TRBV7-8 | ASSQGNNEQF
TRBJ2-7 | TRBV2 | ASSEGFMGDRAY
TRBJ2-7 | TRBV28 | ASSLGLAGLKRSYEQY
TRBJ2-7 | TRBV27 | ASSFSQGAISYEQY
TRBJ1-3 | TRBV7-3 | ASSPQSGSGNTIY
TRBJ2-7 | TRBV29-1 | SVELPRDRGSYEQY
TRBJ2-3 | TRBV7-9 | ASSLAFSGGPFSTQY
TRBJ1-5 | TRBV28 | ASSLRTGFNQPQH
TRBJ2-7 | TRBV4-1 | ASSPSRGDEQY
TRBJ2-1 | TRBV25-1 | ASSEGGRPNEQF
TRBJ1-1 | TRBV7-9 | ASSSMNGPDEAF
TRBJ2-2 | TRBV11-2 | ASSSASGGTNTGELF
TRBJ2-7 | TRBV2 | ASSEADRGEY
TRBJ1-5 | TRBV19 | ASSPDGPLPQH
TRBJ2-1 | TRBV7-3 | ASSSGTGPGNEQF
TRBJ1-5 | TRBV4-1 | ASSPLLRDSHQPQH
TRBJ2-7 | TRBV14 | ASSQKQGDYEQY
TRBJ2-3 | TRBV28 | ASSRSGDITDTQY
TRBJ2-7 | TRBV28 | ASSLAHEQY
TRBJ2-1 | TRBV12-5 | ASGLVLGVSYNEQF
TRBJ2-7 | TRBV13 | ASSHRLAGVLEEQY
TRBJ1-2 | TRBV9 | ASSETGGSGYYGYT
TRBJ1-5 | TRBV13 | ASSLDGQPQH
TRBJ1-1 | TRBV6-5 | ASSYGRAFGTEAF
TRBJ2-7 | TRBV5-6 | ASSLVGLTYEQY
TRBJ2-1 | TRBV27 | ASSQRTSGKVF
TRBJ2-7 | TRBV6-5 | ASSYRGTAYEQY
TRBJ1-5 | TRBV30 | AWSEWDSDNQPQH
TRBJ1-6 | TRBV28 | ASSPIGRDGDSPLH
TRBJ2-7 | TRBV27 | ASSLTGAWHEQY
TRBJ2-3 | TRBV4-3 | ASSLREEGDTQY
TRBJ1-4 | TRBV5-6 | ASSLARVSEKLF
TRBJ2-7 | TRBV7-8 | ASSSRLRDDEQY
TRBJ2-7 | TRBV27 | ASSTERGHYEQY
TRBJ1-2 | TRBV9 | ASSVDPDRGLNYGYT
TRBJ2-7 | TRBV28 | ASSDTAVPYEQY
TRBJ2-2 | TRBV27 | ASSFRTGELF
TRBJ2-3 | TRBV4-1 | ASSQAKDSYTDTQY
TRBJ2-1 | TRBV4-1 | ASSQELTQEQF
TRBJ2-1 | TRBV4-3 | ASSQDLTGRTPGDEQF
TRBJ2-1 | TRBV7-6 | ASSLGGTSRNEQF